This T cell receptor (beta chain) was profiled in a study of PD-L1 blockade in urothelial cancer. Generated by immunoSEQ multiplex PCR, the TCRdb table keeps only in-frame clones and is missing some. The sample lists tens of thousands of clones; 84% were seen once. Sequenced here: PBMCs, sampled around atezolizumab (anti-PD-L1) treatment. The clonotype comes from a man between 65 and 79 years old with urothelial cancer.

CDR3 coding DNA: TGTGCCAGCAGCTTAGCTAGCGGGAGATACGAGCAGTACTTC. Its translation is CASSLASGRYEQYF. The genes are TRBV7-8 and TRBJ2-7; 9 bases match TRBD2. The V and J ends lost 0 bases and 4 bases, in that order; junction bases with no gene match: 1. The CDR3 is 14 amino acids. Germline V gene lookup returns CDR1 SGHVS and CDR2 FQNEAQ.